Presented here are 20 T cell receptor beta chains from one specimen sequenced in a study of T cell changes during pregnancy in multiple sclerosis. TCRdb's copy holds only in-frame clones and misses some; the assay was immunoSEQ multiplex PCR. Among fewer than 40,000 clones listed, about 91% were seen once. The source was CD8+ T cells from peripheral blood mononuclear cells, collected in the second trimester of pregnancy. The receptors originated from a female donor with multiple sclerosis, enrolled in a pregnancy study.

The chain carries TRBV9 and TRBJ1-2; D is possibly TRBD1 (5 bases). CDR1 is SGDLS and CDR2 is YYNGEE in the germline V gene. Trimming pared 3 bases from V and 3 bases from J, leaving 12 bases between. This CDR3 is built from 14 residues. CDR3 sequence reads: CASSARGEYYGYTF. CDR3 nucleotide sequence: TGTGCCAGCAGCGCAAGGGGTGAATACTATGGCTACACCTTC.

This chain joins TRBV27 and TRBJ1-2; 9 bases align to TRBD1. Trimming cost V 3 bases and J 8 bases; bases outside gene matches: 7. Germline values: CDR1 MNHEY, CDR2 SMNVEV (reference sequence). The CDR3 spans 14 residues. The CDR3 DNA reads TGTGCCAGCAGTTTCCAACAGGGGGCAAGCGGCTACACCTTC. Protein: CASSFQQGASGYTF.

The rearrangement joins TRBV4-1 to TRBJ2-3; perhaps TRBD2 as D (6 bases). The V and J ends lost 3 bases and 2 bases respectively, with 12 bases between them. The CDR3 has 15 residues. Per germline, CDR1 MGHRA and CDR2 YSYEKL. The DNA of the CDR3 is TGCGCCAGCAGCCAGGCCGCGGGGTCCACAGATACGCAGTATTTT. As protein: CASSQAAGSTDTQYF.

This sequence joins TRBV6-1 and TRBJ1-1, with D possibly being TRBD1 (6 bases). Looked up from germline, CDR1 is MNHNS and CDR2 is SASEGT. The CDR3 sequence is 13 residues long. The V and J ends lost 5 bases and 3 bases respectively, with 10 bases between them. The CDR3, as DNA: TGTGCCAGCAGTTGGGGGGGCGACACTGAAGCTTTCTTT. Its translation is CASSWGGDTEAFF.

The rearrangement links TRBV27 to TRBJ2-7; 8 nucleotides align to TRBD1. Losses at the gene ends were 4 bases for V and 7 bases for J; bases not matched to a gene: 12. Germline CDR1 MNHEY, CDR2 SMNVEV (reference sequence). This CDR3 region has 15 residues. The CDR3 sequence: CASSYRQGLRGEQYF. The CDR3 DNA is TGTGCCAGCAGTTACCGACAGGGGTTGAGAGGGGAGCAGTACTTC.

This clone was picked up a small number of times. The chain recombines TRBV4-1 with TRBJ2-1; 8 bases match TRBD1. CDR3 length equals 16 residues. Trimming cost V 2 bases and J 6 bases; bases outside gene matches: 9. CDR1 and CDR2 from the germline V gene are MGHRA and YSYEKL. CDR3 residues: CASSQILGRGLNEQFF. The CDR3 DNA reads as TGCGCCAGCAGCCAAATTCTGGGCAGGGGGCTCAATGAGCAGTTCTTC.

V gene TRBV7-6 combines with J gene TRBJ1-2; TRBD1 aligns across 9 bases. This CDR3 is 15 amino acids long. V shed 5 bases and J 5 bases; nucleotides not matched to a gene: 9. Looked up from germline, CDR1 is SGHVS and CDR2 is FNYEAQ. The CDR3 nucleotides read TGTGCCAGCAGCCTTGGGGACAGGGACCTTTATGGCTACACCTTC. Residues: CASSLGDRDLYGYTF.

The V call is TRBV10-3, the J call TRBJ2-7; 9 nucleotides align to TRBD2. Germline V gives CDR1 ENHRY, CDR2 SYGVKD. CDR3 length equals 14 residues. J lost 2 bases, V lost 5 bases, and 4 bases had no gene match. CDR3 sequence: CAISSGGTAYEQYF. In DNA, the CDR3 is TGTGCCATCAGTAGCGGGGGGACAGCCTACGAGCAGTACTTC.

The rearrangement uses TRBV28 and TRBJ2-5; 7 nucleotides line up with TRBD2. Losses at the gene ends were 3 bases for V and 5 bases for J; bases not matched to a gene: 3. There are 13 residues in the CDR3. The germline gives CDR1 MDHEN, CDR2 SYDVKM. CDR3 nucleotides: TGTGCCAGCAGTTTGGCGGGGGATGAGACCCAGTACTTC. This codes for CASSLAGDETQYF.

The rearrangement links TRBV7-9 to TRBJ2-3; tentative D call: TRBD2 (6 bases). V shed 5 bases and J shed 0 bases, with 18 bases lying between them. CDR1 SEHNR and CDR2 FQNEAQ come from the germline V gene (reference sequence). The CDR3 consists of 17 residues. The CDR3 is CASSPGGSSHSTDTQYF. CDR3 nucleotides: TGTGCCAGCAGCCCTGGGGGGTCCAGCCACAGCACAGATACGCAGTATTTT.

The chain joins TRBV19 to TRBJ2-3; D not certain. V lost 1 base and J 2 bases, leaving 4 bases between the germline ends. The CDR3 sequence is 13 residues long. The germline V gene encodes CDR1 LNHDA and CDR2 SQIVND (reference sequence). Written as DNA, the CDR3 is TGTGCCAGTAGTATAGGACACACAGATACGCAGTATTTT. Amino acid sequence: CASSIGHTDTQYF.

The V call is TRBV6-1, the J call TRBJ1-1; a weak D match, TRBD1 (6 bases). Trimming removed 6 bases at V and 3 bases at J, with 11 bases between. Per germline, CDR1 MNHNS and CDR2 SASEGT. The CDR3 runs 13 residues. CDR3 coding DNA: TGTGCCAGCAGGAGACAGGAAGACACTGAAGCTTTCTTT. Amino acids: CASRRQEDTEAFF.

The chain is built from TRBV4-1 and TRBJ2-3; 13 nucleotides match TRBD2. The CDR3 extends over 17 amino acids. V lost 4 bases to trimming and J lost 5 bases; unmatched junction nucleotides: 9. CDR1 and CDR2 from the germline V gene are MGHRA and YSYEKL. The CDR3 region is CASSPLLAGGSVDTQYF. The CDR3 nucleotides read TGCGCCAGCAGCCCTTTACTAGCGGGGGGGTCAGTAGATACGCAGTATTTT.

V gene TRBV9 combines with J gene TRBJ2-1, with 9 bases identical to TRBD2. Looked up from germline, CDR1 is SGDLS and CDR2 is YYNGEE. The CDR3 totals 18 residues. The V segment lost 5 bases and the J segment 5 bases; nucleotides outside the gene matches: 17. CDR3: CASSGLWGRSGGHNEQFF. CDR3 coding DNA: TGTGCCAGCAGTGGCCTTTGGGGTCGTAGCGGGGGACACAATGAGCAGTTCTTC.

The chain couples TRBV5-6 to TRBJ2-7; 9 nucleotides agree with TRBD1. The V and J ends lost 2 bases and 5 bases, in that order; junction bases with no gene match: 5. The CDR3 is 14 residues long. The germline gives CDR1 SGHDT, CDR2 YYEEEE. The CDR3 protein is CASSFGTGTHEQYF. CDR3 DNA sequence: TGTGCCAGCAGCTTCGGGACAGGGACCCACGAGCAGTACTTC.

The rearrangement links TRBV4-1 to TRBJ1-1, with 8 bases identical to TRBD1. CDR3 length: 14 residues. Germline assignment: CDR1 MGHRA and CDR2 YSYEKL. Trimming at V came to 4 bases and at J to 4 bases, leaving 5 bases not matched to a gene. CDR3 DNA: TGCGCCAGCAGCCGTCGGGACAGGAGCACTGAAGCTTTCTTT. It is translated as CASSRRDRSTEAFF.

A few counts support this clone. A single base separates this from a much larger clone, so it may be a read error. Other nucleotide sequences in the sample specify the same CDR3. The CDR3 DNA reads as TGTGCCAGCAGTTTATCCCCTAGCTCCTACAATGAGCAGTTCTTC. Translated, it gives CASSLSPSSYNEQFF. The chain links TRBV27 to TRBJ2-1; no clear D gene. CDR3 length equals 15 residues. The V and J ends lost 0 bases and 0 bases respectively, with 6 bases between them. Germline CDR1 is MNHEY and CDR2 is SMNVEV (reference sequence).

The chain joins TRBV11-2 to TRBJ2-1; D may be TRBD1 (5 bases). Trimming took 1 base from V and 8 from J, leaving 9 bases between them. This CDR3 has 13 residues. CDR1 and CDR2 from the germline V gene are SGHAT and FQNNGV. The DNA for the CDR3 is TGTGCCAGCAGCTTAGCGTACAGGTATGAGCAGTTCTTC. The encoded protein is CASSLAYRYEQFF.

The chain uses TRBV28 and TRBJ2-5, with TRBD2 identical over 11 bases. The junction had 14 bases not matched to a gene; V was cut back by 6 bases and J by 5 bases. The CDR3 consists of 17 residues. Germline lookup yields CDR1 MDHEN and CDR2 SYDVKM. The CDR3 coding sequence is TGTGCCAGCAGACCTACTAGCGGGGGCGCAATATGGGAGACCCAGTACTTC. It is translated as CASRPTSGGAIWETQYF.

The chain couples TRBV4-1 to TRBJ2-1; tentatively, D is TRBD2 (6 bases). The CDR3 has 15 residues. Germline CDR1 is MGHRA and CDR2 is YSYEKL. Trimming stripped 4 bases from V and 10 bases from J, with 20 bases between. For the CDR3, the DNA is TGCGCCAGCAGCCCAAGGGGAGGCCTAGCGACGGAGCAGTTCTTC. It specifies CASSPRGGLATEQFF.